What follows is one T cell receptor beta chain and its context. Repertoires were generated with immunoSEQ multiplex PCR, while TCRdb's copy carries only in-frame clones and drops some. The sample has around 200,000 clones, approximately 80% seen once. This entry belongs to a study of blood T cell repertoires in COVID-19. Study-level background: Italy, Spain and the United States were the sources of the convalescent and acute COVID-19 samples. Sample material is recorded as cDNA or gDNA derived from T cells, B-cell-depleted T cells, or PBMCs.

The CDR3 has 16 residues. Looked up from germline, CDR1 is SGHRS and CDR2 is YFSETQ. Trimming removed 4 bases at V and 0 bases at J, with 17 bases between. This clonotype originated in a human donor in a cohort sampled during active COVID-19. This chain connects TRBV5-1 to TRBJ2-7, with TRBD1 as a possible D gene (6 bases). Input material: peripheral blood. The CDR3 nucleotides read TGCGCCAGCAGCGGAACAGGGAATACCTTCTCCTACGAGCAGTACTTC. It specifies CASSGTGNTFSYEQYF.